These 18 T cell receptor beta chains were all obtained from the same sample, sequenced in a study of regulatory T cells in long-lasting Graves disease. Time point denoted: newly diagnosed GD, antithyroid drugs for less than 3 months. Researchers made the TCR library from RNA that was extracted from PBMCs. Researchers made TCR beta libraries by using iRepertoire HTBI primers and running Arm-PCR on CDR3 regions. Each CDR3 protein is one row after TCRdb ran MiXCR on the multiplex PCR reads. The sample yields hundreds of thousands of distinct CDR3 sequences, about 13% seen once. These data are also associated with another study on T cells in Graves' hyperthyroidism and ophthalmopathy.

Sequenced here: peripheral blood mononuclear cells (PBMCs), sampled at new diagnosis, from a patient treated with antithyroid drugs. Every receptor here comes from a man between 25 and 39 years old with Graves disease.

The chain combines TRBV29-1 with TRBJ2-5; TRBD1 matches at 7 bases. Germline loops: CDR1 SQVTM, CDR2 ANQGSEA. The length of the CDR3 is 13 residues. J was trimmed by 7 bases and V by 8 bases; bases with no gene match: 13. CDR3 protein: CSPPQGSYGTQYF. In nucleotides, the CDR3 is TGCAGCCCCCCACAGGGGTCATATGGGACCCAGTACTTC.

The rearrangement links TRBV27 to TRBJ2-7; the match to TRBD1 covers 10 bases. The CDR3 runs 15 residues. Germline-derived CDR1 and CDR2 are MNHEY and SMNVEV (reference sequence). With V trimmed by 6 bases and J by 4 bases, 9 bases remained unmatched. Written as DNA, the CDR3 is TGTGCCAGCAGACACCGGGACAGGGGAGAATACGAGCAGTACTTC. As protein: CASRHRDRGEYEQYF.

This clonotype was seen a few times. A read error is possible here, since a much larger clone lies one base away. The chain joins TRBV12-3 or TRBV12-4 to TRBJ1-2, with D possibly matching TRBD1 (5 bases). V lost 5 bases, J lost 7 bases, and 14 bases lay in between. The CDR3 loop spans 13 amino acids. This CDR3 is CASSVDRGCGYTF. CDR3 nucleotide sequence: TGTGCCAGCAGTGTCGACAGAGGCTGTGGCTACACCTTC.

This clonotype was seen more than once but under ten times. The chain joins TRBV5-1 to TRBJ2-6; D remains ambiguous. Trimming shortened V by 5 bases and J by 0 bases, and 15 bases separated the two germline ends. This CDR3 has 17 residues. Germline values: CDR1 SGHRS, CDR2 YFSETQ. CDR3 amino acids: CASREGRLLSGANVLTF. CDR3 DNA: TGCGCCAGCAGAGAAGGACGGTTACTCTCTGGGGCCAACGTCCTGACTTTC. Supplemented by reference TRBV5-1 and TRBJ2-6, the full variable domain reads KAGVTQTPRYLIKTRGQQVTLSCSPISGHRSVSWYQQTPGQGLQFLFEYFSETQRNKGNFPGRFSGRQFSNSRSEMNVSTLELGDSALYLCASREGRLLSGANVLTFGAGSRLTVL.

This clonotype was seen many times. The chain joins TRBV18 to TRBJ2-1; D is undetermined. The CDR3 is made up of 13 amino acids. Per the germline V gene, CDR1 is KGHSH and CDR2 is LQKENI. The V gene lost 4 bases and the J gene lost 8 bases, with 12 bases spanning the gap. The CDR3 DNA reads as TGTGCCAGCTCACGGCTACCTGGGGATGAGCAGTTCTTC. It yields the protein CASSRLPGDEQFF.

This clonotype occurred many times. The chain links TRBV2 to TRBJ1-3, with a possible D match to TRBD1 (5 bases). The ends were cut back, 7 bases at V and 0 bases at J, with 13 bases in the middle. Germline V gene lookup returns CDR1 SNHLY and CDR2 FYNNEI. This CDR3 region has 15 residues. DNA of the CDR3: TGTGCCAGCACCCGGACGGGACTCTCTGGAAACACCATATATTTT. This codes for CASTRTGLSGNTIYF.

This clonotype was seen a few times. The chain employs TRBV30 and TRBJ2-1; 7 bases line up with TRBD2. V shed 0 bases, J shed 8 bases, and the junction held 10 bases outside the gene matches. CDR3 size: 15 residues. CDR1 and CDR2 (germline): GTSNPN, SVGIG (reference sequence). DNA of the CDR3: TGTGCCTGGAGTGTAAGGAGACTAGCCTTGGATGAGCAGTTCTTC. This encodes CAWSVRRLALDEQFF.

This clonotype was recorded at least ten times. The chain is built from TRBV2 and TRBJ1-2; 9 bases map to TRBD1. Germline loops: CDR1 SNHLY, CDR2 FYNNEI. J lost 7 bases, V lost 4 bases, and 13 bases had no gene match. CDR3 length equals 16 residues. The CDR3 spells CASSVTPGQGVRGYTF. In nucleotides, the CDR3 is TGTGCCAGCAGTGTAACTCCGGGACAGGGTGTTCGTGGCTACACCTTC.

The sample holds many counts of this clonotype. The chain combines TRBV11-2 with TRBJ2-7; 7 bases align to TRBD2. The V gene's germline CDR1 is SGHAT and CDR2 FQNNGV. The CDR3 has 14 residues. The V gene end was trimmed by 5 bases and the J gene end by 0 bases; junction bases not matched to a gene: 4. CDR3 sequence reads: CASSMSGTSYEQYF. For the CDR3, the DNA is TGTGCCAGCAGCATGAGCGGGACCTCCTACGAGCAGTACTTC.

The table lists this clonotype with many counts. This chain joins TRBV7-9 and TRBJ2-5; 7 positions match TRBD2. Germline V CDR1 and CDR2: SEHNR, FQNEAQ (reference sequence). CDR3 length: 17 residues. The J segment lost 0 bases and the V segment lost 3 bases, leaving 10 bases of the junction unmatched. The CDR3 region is CASSFPELARHQETQYF. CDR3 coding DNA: TGTGCCAGCAGCTTCCCGGAACTAGCGCGACACCAAGAGACCCAGTACTTC.

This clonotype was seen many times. The DNA of the CDR3 is TGCAGTGCTAGGACTAGCGGGAGGTTTGATGAGCAGTTCTTC. Protein product: CSARTSGRFDEQFF. V gene TRBV20-1 combines with J gene TRBJ2-1, with TRBD2 matching over 13 bases. The CDR3 runs 14 residues. The V gene end was trimmed by 3 bases and the J gene end by 8 bases; junction bases not matched to a gene: 4. CDR1 and CDR2 (germline): DFQATT, SNEGSKA (reference sequence).

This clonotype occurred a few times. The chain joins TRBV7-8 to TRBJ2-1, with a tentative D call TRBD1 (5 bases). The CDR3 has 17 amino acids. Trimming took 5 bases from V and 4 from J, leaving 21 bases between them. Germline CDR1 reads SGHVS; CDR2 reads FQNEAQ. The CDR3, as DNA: TGTGCCAGCAGCCACCCACAACAGTCGAAGGGGTACAATGAGCAGTTCTTC. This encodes CASSHPQQSKGYNEQFF.

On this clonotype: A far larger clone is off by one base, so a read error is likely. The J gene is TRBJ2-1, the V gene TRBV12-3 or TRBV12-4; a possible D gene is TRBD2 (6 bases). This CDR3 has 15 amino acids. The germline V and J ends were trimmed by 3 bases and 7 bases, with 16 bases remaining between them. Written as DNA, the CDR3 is TGTGCCAGCAGTTTCGGCGGGAATAGGCGGAATGAGCAGTTCTTC. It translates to CASSFGGNRRNEQFF.

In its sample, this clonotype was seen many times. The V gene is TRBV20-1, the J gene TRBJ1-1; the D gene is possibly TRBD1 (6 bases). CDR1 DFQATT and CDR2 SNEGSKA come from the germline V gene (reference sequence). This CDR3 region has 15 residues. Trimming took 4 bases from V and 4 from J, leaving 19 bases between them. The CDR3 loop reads CSATRRDMRATEAFF. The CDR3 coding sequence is TGCAGTGCTACTCGCCGGGACATGAGGGCCACTGAAGCTTTCTTT.

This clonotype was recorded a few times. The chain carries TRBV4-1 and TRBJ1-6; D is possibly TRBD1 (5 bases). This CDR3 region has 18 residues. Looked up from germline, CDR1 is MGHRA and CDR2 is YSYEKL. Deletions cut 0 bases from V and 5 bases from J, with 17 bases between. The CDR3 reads CASSQEFLVSTDNSPLHF. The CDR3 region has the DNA TGCGCCAGCAGCCAAGAATTTTTAGTTTCGACAGATAATTCACCCCTCCACTTT.

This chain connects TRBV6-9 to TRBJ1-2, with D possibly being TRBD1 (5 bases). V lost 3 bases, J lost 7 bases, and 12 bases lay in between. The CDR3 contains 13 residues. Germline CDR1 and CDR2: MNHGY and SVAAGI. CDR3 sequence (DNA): TGTGCCAGCAGTTACGCCGACAGAGCTGGCTACACCTTC. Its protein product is CASSYADRAGYTF.

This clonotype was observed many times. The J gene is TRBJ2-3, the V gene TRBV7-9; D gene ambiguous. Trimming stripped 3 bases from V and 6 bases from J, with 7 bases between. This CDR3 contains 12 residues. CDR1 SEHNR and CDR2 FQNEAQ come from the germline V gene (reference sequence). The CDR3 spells CASSFWMDTQYF. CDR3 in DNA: TGTGCCAGCAGCTTTTGGATGGATACGCAGTATTTT.

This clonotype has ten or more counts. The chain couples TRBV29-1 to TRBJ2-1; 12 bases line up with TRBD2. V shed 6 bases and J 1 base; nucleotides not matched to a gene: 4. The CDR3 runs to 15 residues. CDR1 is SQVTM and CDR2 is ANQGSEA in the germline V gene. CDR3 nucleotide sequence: TGCAGCGTCTTGACTAGCGGGAGATCCTACAATGAGCAGTTCTTC. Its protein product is CSVLTSGRSYNEQFF.